This passage covers 17 T cell receptor beta chains from one sample sequenced in a study of shared clonotypes between healthy human individuals. Measured with immunoSEQ multiplex PCR; TCRdb has only the in-frame clones, and not every one. The table has approximately 2,000,000 clones, around 93% seen once. Naive CD8 cells, CD45RO-negative and positively selected for CCR7, excluded terminally differentiated effector memory CD45RA+ cells. Material for sequencing was naive CD8+ T cells from PBMCs. The origin of the receptors is a young man in good health. Some clones in this sample may be carry-over from other donors' samples.

The rearrangement uses TRBV6-1 and TRBJ2-1; no definite D call. The CDR3 extends over 13 amino acids. Germline-derived CDR1 and CDR2 are MNHNS and SASEGT. Trimming removed 6 bases from V and 5 bases from J, with 11 bases in between. This CDR3 reads CASRRIRNNEQFF. The CDR3 region has the DNA TGTGCCAGCAGGAGGATAAGGAACAATGAGCAGTTCTTC.

This chain uses TRBV4-3 with TRBJ1-4, with unresolved D. The CDR3 consists of 15 residues. V was clipped by 0 bases and J by 6 bases, with 11 bases between them. CDR1 and CDR2 from the germline V gene are LGHNA and YSLEER. The DNA of the CDR3 is TGCGCCAGCAGCCAAGAGAGAGGGTATGATGAAAAACTGTTTTTT. Amino acid sequence: CASSQERGYDEKLFF.

The chain uses TRBV7-6 and TRBJ2-3, with D unclear. V dropped 5 bases and J dropped 5 bases, with 23 bases sitting between them. Germline CDR1 and CDR2: SGHVS and FNYEAQ. The length of the CDR3 is 17 residues. In nucleotides, the CDR3 is TGTGCCAGCAGCCCCACCGCCGGGCCCAGGTCCGGAGATACGCAGTATTTT. This translates into CASSPTAGPRSGDTQYF.

The chain is built from TRBV4-1 and TRBJ2-3, with TRBD2 identical over 8 bases. The CDR3 is made up of 16 amino acids. V gave up 1 base and J gave up 3 bases; unmatched junction bases: 6. Germline CDR1 reads MGHRA; CDR2 reads YSYEKL. CDR3 nucleotides: TGCGCCAGCAGCCAAGTGCAGCGGGAGAGGACAGATACGCAGTATTTT. Residues: CASSQVQRERTDTQYF.

This chain links TRBV4-1 with TRBJ2-7, with a tentative D call TRBD2 (5 bases). The V end was cut by 0 bases, the J end by 7 bases, with 13 bases between. This CDR3 spans 14 amino acids. Germline V gene data show CDR1 as MGHRA and CDR2 as YSYEKL. The CDR3 loop reads CASSQDDRGWEQYF. The CDR3 DNA is TGCGCCAGCAGCCAAGATGATCGGGGTTGGGAGCAGTACTTC.

The chain combines TRBV7-3 with TRBJ2-1, with TRBD1 matching 10 bases. The CDR3 has 17 amino acids. Germline V gives CDR1 SGHTA, CDR2 FQGTGA. V dropped 5 bases and J dropped 4; count of bases not matched to a gene: 11. The CDR3 sequence: CASSPDPGQGIYNEQFF. The CDR3 DNA is TGTGCCAGCAGCCCTGACCCGGGACAGGGGATTTACAATGAGCAGTTCTTC.

V is TRBV15 and J is TRBJ2-3; TRBD2 matches at 11 bases. V dropped 0 bases and J dropped 4; count of bases not matched to a gene: 9. CDR1 and CDR2 (germline): LNHNV, YYDKDF (reference sequence). The CDR3 is 18 residues long. The CDR3 DNA sequence: TGTGCCACCAGCAGAGATCTCCCTCTAGCGGGAGGATCAGATACGCAGTATTTT. Translated: CATSRDLPLAGGSDTQYF.

This clone has only one observation. The chain carries TRBV6-5 and TRBJ2-7; 7 bases agree with TRBD2. J was trimmed by 4 bases and V by 6 bases; bases with no gene match: 9. Germline-derived CDR1 and CDR2 are MNHEY and SVGAGI. The CDR3 has 14 amino acids. The CDR3, as DNA: TGTGCCAGCAGCCAGCGGCGGGAGCTGTACGAGCAGTACTTC. Protein product: CASSQRRELYEQYF.

Regarding this clone: Other DNA sequences of this sample code for an identical CDR3. V usage is TRBV13 and J usage is TRBJ2-7, with D possibly matching TRBD1 (6 bases). V was clipped by 2 bases and J by 4 bases, with 12 bases between them. The CDR3 covers 14 residues. The germline gives CDR1 PRHDT, CDR2 FYEKMQ (reference sequence). The CDR3 is CASSLRGGSYEQYF. The CDR3 DNA reads as TGTGCCAGCAGCTTAAGAGGGGGAAGTTACGAGCAGTACTTC.

The gene calls are TRBV5-1 and TRBJ2-7; D ambiguous. Germline V lookup: CDR1 SGHRS, CDR2 YFSETQ. The CDR3 totals 13 residues. The V and J ends lost 1 base and 0 bases respectively, with 5 bases between them. CDR3 protein: CASSLKFSYEQYF. As DNA, the CDR3 is TGCGCCAGCAGCTTGAAGTTCTCCTACGAGCAGTACTTC. Drawing the rest from reference TRBV5-1 and TRBJ2-7, the complete variable domain is KAGVTQTPRYLIKTRGQQVTLSCSPISGHRSVSWYQQTPGQGLQFLFEYFSETQRNKGNFPGRFSGRQFSNSRSEMNVSTLELGDSALYLCASSLKFSYEQYFGPGTRLTVT.

The count of this clone is one. V and J are TRBV19 and TRBJ2-7; D may be TRBD1 (6 bases). Trimming cost V 6 bases and J 0 bases, with 15 bases left between them. The CDR3 consists of 15 residues. From germline, CDR1 is LNHDA and CDR2 SQIVND (reference sequence). The CDR3 bases are TGTGCCAGTAGGGAGGAAACAGGGAACTCCTACGAGCAGTACTTC. Its translation: CASREETGNSYEQYF.

The rearrangement uses TRBV15 and TRBJ2-1, with TRBD2 matching 10 bases. Germline trimming cut 5 bases from V and 3 bases from J; bases unmatched to any gene: 4. The germline CDR1 and CDR2 sequences are LNHNV and YYDKDF (reference sequence). This CDR3 has 15 residues. CDR3 sequence reads: CATSEWTSGYNEQFF. Here the CDR3 DNA reads TGTGCCACCAGCGAGTGGACTAGCGGCTACAATGAGCAGTTCTTC.

This chain uses TRBV6-1 with TRBJ2-7, with 11 bases lining up with TRBD1. V was clipped by 1 base and J by 0 bases; unmatched bases: 2. In germline, CDR1 is MNHNS, CDR2 SASEGT. The CDR3 runs 16 residues. DNA for the CDR3: TGTGCCAGCAGTGAAGAAGGGACAGGGGGCTCCTACGAGCAGTACTTC. Its protein is CASSEEGTGGSYEQYF.

This sequence joins TRBV27 and TRBJ2-1; unclear D gene. V was shortened by 5 bases and J by 7 bases, with 18 bases between the two germline ends. Germline V gene data show CDR1 as MNHEY and CDR2 as SMNVEV (reference sequence). The CDR3 covers 15 residues. This CDR3 reads CASSQTPWIGNEQFF. CDR3 DNA sequence: TGTGCCAGCAGTCAAACACCCTGGATCGGGAATGAGCAGTTCTTC.

The V gene is TRBV28, the J gene TRBJ2-3; D not resolved. Trimming took 3 bases from V and 3 from J, leaving 10 bases between them. This CDR3 comprises 14 residues. Looked up from germline, CDR1 is MDHEN and CDR2 is SYDVKM. The CDR3 bases are TGTGCCAGCAGTTTCCAAAGCGAAACAGATACGCAGTATTTT. The encoded protein is CASSFQSETDTQYF.

This chain connects TRBV6-1 to TRBJ2-3; 13 bases map to TRBD2. V trimming: 4 bases; J trimming: 0 bases; junction bases outside the gene matches: 13. CDR1 and CDR2 from the germline V gene are MNHNS and SASEGT. The length of the CDR3 is 20 residues. The CDR3 coding sequence is TGTGCCAGCAGTGCCCATAAAAGGACTAGCGGGAGAACTAGCACAGATACGCAGTATTTT. The encoded protein is CASSAHKRTSGRTSTDTQYF.

The chain is built from TRBV11-2 and TRBJ2-7; TRBD1 agrees at 10 bases. Germline loops: CDR1 SGHAT, CDR2 FQNNGV. CDR3 length equals 14 residues. Trimming removed 8 bases from V and 5 bases from J; junction bases left unmatched: 9. CDR3 nucleotides: TGTGCCAGCGCTACCGGGACAGGGGCCGACGAGCAGTACTTC. Residues: CASATGTGADEQYF.